The 24 T cell receptor beta chains presented below share a single source sample, sequenced in a study of OX40 agonist ivuxolimab in advanced cancers. Library preparation was by the immunoSEQ multiplex PCR assay. Sourced from immuneACCESS, this table was stored by TCRdb with only in-frame sequences that have V and J called. A share of the clones is absent; for the studies checked, an unresolved V gene accounts for under half, and the remainder has no known explanation. This sample has approximately 49,000 clones in its table, and 65% to 85% of those were observed once. The ten largest clones capture 1.1% of the sample. The sample was CD4+ or CD8+ T cells sorted from blood, taken in a trial of the OX40 agonist ivuxolimab. These receptors were collected from an adult with an advanced solid tumor such as melanoma, head and neck, liver or kidney cancer.

A word on this clone: This CDR3 is also generated by other DNA sequences in the sample. The chain carries TRBV7-2 and TRBJ2-5, with a tentative D call TRBD1 (5 bases). V was shortened by 5 bases and J by 5 bases, with 12 bases between the two germline ends. The V gene's germline CDR1 is SGHTA and CDR2 FQGNSA. The CDR3 totals 13 residues. For the CDR3, the DNA is TGTGCCAGCAGCCCCAGGGTTGGCGAGACCCAGTACTTC. Translation: CASSPRVGETQYF.

With regard to this clone: Because it lacks the conserved phenylalanine or tryptophan at the end, this CDR3 is likely a read error. The chain uses TRBV5-1 and TRBJ2-3, with unresolved D. The CDR3 consists of 12 residues. Germline assignment: CDR1 SGHRS and CDR2 YFSETQ. V was pared by 4 bases and J by 4 bases, with 7 bases between. The DNA of the CDR3 is TGCGCCAGCAGCCCCCCCGCAGATACGCAGTATCTT. Translation: CASSPPADTQYL.

The chain has TRBV19 and TRBJ1-2; TRBD1 is a possible D gene (6 bases). The CDR3 contains 14 residues. From germline, CDR1 is LNHDA and CDR2 SQIVND (reference sequence). V lost 6 bases and J 0 bases, leaving 11 bases between the germline ends. The CDR3 DNA sequence: TGTGCCAGTAGCCTTAGGGGGTCTAACTATGGCTACACCTTC. This sequence encodes CASSLRGSNYGYTF.

This chain uses TRBV19 with TRBJ2-6; TRBD1 is a possible D gene (6 bases). V lost 5 bases and J lost 1, with 12 bases in between. Germline loops: CDR1 LNHDA, CDR2 SQIVND (reference sequence). CDR3 length: 16 amino acids. The CDR3 loop reads CASSSVTGSGANVLTF. In nucleotides, the CDR3 is TGTGCCAGTAGTTCGGTGACAGGTTCTGGGGCCAACGTCCTGACTTTC.

This chain connects TRBV5-6 to TRBJ2-2, with a weak D call TRBD1 (6 bases). Trimming left V 1 base short and J 5 bases short, with 12 bases between. Per germline, CDR1 SGHDT and CDR2 YYEEEE. This CDR3 region has 15 residues. The CDR3 nucleotides read TGTGCCAGCAGCTTGAGGGGGAGTAGGACCGGGGAGCTGTTTTTT. Translated: CASSLRGSRTGELFF.

The chain employs TRBV6-5 and TRBJ1-2, with no clear D. V dropped 6 bases and J dropped 8 bases, with 16 bases sitting between them. This CDR3 is 13 amino acids long. Germline V gene lookup returns CDR1 MNHEY and CDR2 SVGAGI. This chain's CDR3 is CASSQIGSRGYTF. For the CDR3, the DNA is TGTGCCAGCAGCCAAATTGGCTCTCGCGGCTACACCTTC.

The gene calls are TRBV5-6 and TRBJ2-3, with D tentatively TRBD1 (6 bases). Germline V gene lookup returns CDR1 SGHDT and CDR2 YYEEEE. The CDR3 is 13 amino acids. The V end lost 2 bases, the J end lost 7 bases, and 11 bases lay between the germline ends. This chain's CDR3 is CASSLQGSNTQYF. CDR3 sequence (DNA): TGTGCCAGCAGCTTACAGGGCTCAAATACGCAGTATTTT.

In its sample, this clone was seen a few times. The chain links TRBV11-1 to TRBJ2-1; D uncertain. The ends were cut back, 4 bases at V and 4 bases at J, with 14 bases in the middle. Germline V gives CDR1 SGHAT, CDR2 FQDESV (reference sequence). The CDR3 is 15 residues long. The CDR3 protein is CASSSGTLLYNEQFF. The CDR3, as DNA: TGTGCCAGCAGCTCCGGTACTTTACTTTACAATGAGCAGTTCTTC.

The chain recombines TRBV13 with TRBJ1-1; D is unresolved. The V end lost 0 bases, the J end lost 2 bases, and 13 bases lay between the germline ends. Per the germline V gene, CDR1 is PRHDT and CDR2 is FYEKMQ (reference sequence). CDR3 length: 16 amino acids. In DNA, the CDR3 is TGTGCCAGCAGCTTAGGACAGTTGCGCATAAACACTGAAGCTTTCTTT. Amino acid sequence: CASSLGQLRINTEAFF.

The V and J genes are TRBV7-9 and TRBJ2-7, with D maybe TRBD1 (5 bases). Trimming stripped 5 bases from V and 2 bases from J, with 7 bases between. Germline loops: CDR1 SEHNR, CDR2 FQNEAQ (reference sequence). CDR3 length: 12 amino acids. The CDR3 here is CASSDSPYEQYF. CDR3 nucleotide sequence: TGTGCCAGCAGCGACAGTCCCTACGAGCAGTACTTC.

This chain joins TRBV6-1 and TRBJ2-7, with D maybe TRBD2 (7 bases). The CDR3 length is 17 residues. The V end lost 2 bases, the J end lost 3 bases, and 20 bases lay between the germline ends. Germline CDR1 MNHNS, CDR2 SASEGT. The CDR3 DNA is TGTGCCAGCAGTGAAAGGTCGGGGGGCTGGAGTAGCTACGAGCAGTACTTC. Translation: CASSERSGGWSSYEQYF.

The rearrangement links TRBV19 to TRBJ1-5, with 7 bases aligning to TRBD1. The junction had 10 bases not matched to a gene; V was cut back by 6 bases and J by 2 bases. This CDR3 is built from 16 residues. Per germline, CDR1 LNHDA and CDR2 SQIVND (reference sequence). The CDR3 coding sequence is TGTGCCAGTAGCCAAAGGACAGGAGCCGGCAATCAGCCCCAGCATTTT. Translation: CASSQRTGAGNQPQHF.

The chain employs TRBV5-6 and TRBJ1-2; weak D call: TRBD1 (5 bases). The CDR3 has 14 amino acids. V lost 0 bases to trimming and J lost 4 bases, with 10 bases between them. Germline V gives CDR1 SGHDT, CDR2 YYEEEE. The CDR3 bases are TGTGCCAGCAGCTTGGCGGGACTTACCTATGGCTACACCTTC. Its translation is CASSLAGLTYGYTF.

The chain carries TRBV7-2 and TRBJ1-1, with D perhaps TRBD1 (6 bases). This CDR3 has 14 amino acids. V was cut by 3 bases and J by 3 bases, with 11 bases left in between. The V gene's germline CDR1 is SGHTA and CDR2 FQGNSA. CDR3 protein: CASSFEEGDTEAFF. As DNA, the CDR3 is TGTGCCAGCAGCTTTGAGGAGGGGGACACTGAAGCTTTCTTT.

V and J are TRBV6-1 and TRBJ2-3; TRBD2 aligns across 7 bases. Germline lookup yields CDR1 MNHNS and CDR2 SASEGT. The CDR3 is 17 amino acids. V lost 1 base, J lost 6 bases, and 13 bases stayed unmatched. The DNA of the CDR3 is TGTGCCAGCAGTGAAGGGCGGGGAGGGGCTATGCTGGATACGCAGTATTTT. It is translated as CASSEGRGGAMLDTQYF.

There are a few counts of this clone. V gene TRBV5-1 combines with J gene TRBJ1-5; perhaps TRBD1 as D (5 bases). The CDR3 is 15 residues long. Germline CDR1 reads SGHRS; CDR2 reads YFSETQ. Deletions cut 0 bases from V and 9 bases from J, with 16 bases between. The CDR3 spells CASSLDDSLARPQHF. In DNA form, the CDR3 reads TGCGCCAGCAGCTTGGATGACAGCTTGGCTCGGCCCCAGCATTTT.

The rearrangement uses TRBV18 and TRBJ2-7; D unresolved. Trimming took 2 bases from V and 1 from J, leaving 12 bases between them. The CDR3 loop spans 15 amino acids. Germline V lookup: CDR1 KGHSH, CDR2 LQKENI. Written as DNA, the CDR3 is TGTGCCAGCTCACCATATCGGCAGGTTTCCTACGAGCAGTACTTC. Translation: CASSPYRQVSYEQYF. The variable domain in full, with the rest retrieved from reference TRBV18 and TRBJ2-7, is NAGVMQNPRHLVRRRGQEARLRCSPMKGHSHVYWYRQLPEEGLKFMVYLQKENIIDESGMPKERFSAEFPKEGPSILRIQQVVRGDSAAYFCASSPYRQVSYEQYFGPGTRLTVT.

This clone was seen a handful of times. The chain carries TRBV27 and TRBJ2-3; 9 bases line up with TRBD2. The CDR3 has 16 amino acids. CDR1 and CDR2 (germline): MNHEY, SMNVEV (reference sequence). Unmatched junction bases numbered 7, after V lost 4 bases and J lost 2 bases. This CDR3 reads CASSSLAGNDTDTQYF. CDR3 nucleotides: TGTGCCAGCAGTTCCCTAGCGGGAAACGACACAGATACGCAGTATTTT.

J is TRBJ2-1 and V is TRBV19; 9 bases align to TRBD2. Per germline, CDR1 LNHDA and CDR2 SQIVND (reference sequence). The CDR3 length is 14 residues. The J segment lost 7 bases and the V segment lost 8 bases, leaving 9 bases of the junction unmatched. The CDR3 is CASEQRGERNEQFF. CDR3 DNA: TGTGCCAGTGAACAGCGGGGGGAACGGAATGAGCAGTTCTTC.

The chain employs TRBV7-3 and TRBJ2-1; tentatively, D is TRBD1 or TRBD2 (5 bases each). The V and J ends lost 5 bases and 6 bases respectively, with 20 bases between them. CDR1 and CDR2 from the germline V gene are SGHTA and FQGTGA. This CDR3 region has 16 residues. The CDR3 DNA sequence: TGTGCCAGCAGCCAAGGACTGCCCTCAGGGCCCAATGAGCAGTTCTTC. Residues: CASSQGLPSGPNEQFF.

The chain employs TRBV18 and TRBJ2-1; D is undetermined. The CDR3 sequence is 14 residues long. The germline gives CDR1 KGHSH, CDR2 LQKENI. Trimming took off 3 bases at V and 10 bases at J, with 16 bases between the two ends. The CDR3 DNA sequence: TGTGCCAGCTCACCGATCGCCAAAAGCAGCGAGCAGTTCTTC. It translates to CASSPIAKSSEQFF.

The rearrangement joins TRBV4-3 to TRBJ2-7; D is perhaps TRBD2 (5 bases). Trimming took off 0 bases at V and 3 bases at J, with 21 bases between the two ends. This CDR3 is 18 amino acids long. The V gene's germline CDR1 is LGHNA and CDR2 YSLEER. The CDR3 nucleotides read TGCGCCAGCAGCCAAGAGTTGGGGAATTTTGTGAGGGACTACGAGCAGTACTTC. Protein sequence: CASSQELGNFVRDYEQYF.

This chain uses TRBV5-8 with TRBJ2-1, with D possibly being TRBD1 (6 bases). This CDR3 is 14 amino acids long. CDR1 and CDR2 from the germline V gene are SGHTS and YDEGEE. Trimming took 1 base from V and 9 from J, leaving 14 bases between them. Written as DNA, the CDR3 is TGTGCCAGCAGCTTGACGCTGACAGGAGGTGAGCAGTTCTTC. This encodes CASSLTLTGGEQFF.

CDR3 amino acids: CASRAPSGLQETQYF. CDR3 nucleotide sequence: TGTGCCAGCAGGGCTCCTAGCGGGCTTCAAGAGACCCAGTACTTC. This sequence joins TRBV28 and TRBJ2-5; 8 bases line up with TRBD2. CDR3 size: 15 residues. V shed 6 bases, J shed 2 bases, and the junction held 8 bases outside the gene matches. Germline V gives CDR1 MDHEN, CDR2 SYDVKM.